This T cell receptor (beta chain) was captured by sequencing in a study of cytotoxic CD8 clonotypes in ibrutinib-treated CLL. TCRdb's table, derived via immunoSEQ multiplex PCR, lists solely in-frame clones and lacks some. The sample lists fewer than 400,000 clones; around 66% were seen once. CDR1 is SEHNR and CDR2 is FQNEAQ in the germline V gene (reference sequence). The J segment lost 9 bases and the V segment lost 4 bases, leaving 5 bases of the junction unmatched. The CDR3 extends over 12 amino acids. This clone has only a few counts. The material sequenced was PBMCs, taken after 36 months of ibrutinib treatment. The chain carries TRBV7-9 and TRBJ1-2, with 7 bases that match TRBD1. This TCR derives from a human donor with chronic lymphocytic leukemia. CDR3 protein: CASSYRGWSYTF. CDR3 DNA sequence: TGTGCCAGCAGCTACAGGGGATGGAGCTACACCTTC. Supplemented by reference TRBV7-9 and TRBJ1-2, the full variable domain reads DTGVSQNPRHKITKRGQNVTFRCDPISEHNRLYWYRQTLGQGPEFLTYFQNEAQLEKSRLLSDRFSAERPKGSFSTLEIQRTEQGDSAMYLCASSYRGWSYTFGSGTRLTVV.